These 12 T cell receptor beta chains were all obtained from the same sample, sequenced in a study of T cells in Graves' hyperthyroidism and ophthalmopathy. Using RNA transcripts as the source, TCR beta CDR3 regions were amplified. During a first-round RT-PCR of the TCR CDR3, the HTBI primer set was used. TCRdb analysed the multiplex PCR reads with MiXCR anew, one entry per CDR3 protein. In the table there are roughly 93,000 distinct CDR3 sequences, over 50% of which are singletons. Sequencing was done on a sample of blood. These TCRs come from a woman aged 40 to 50 with Graves' hyperthyroidism.

The chain uses TRBV5-1 and TRBJ2-7; 11 bases map to TRBD1. The junction had 4 bases not matched to a gene; V was cut back by 4 bases and J by 7 bases. Germline CDR1 SGHRS, CDR2 YFSETQ. This CDR3 spans 13 amino acids. In DNA form, the CDR3 reads TGCGCCAGCAGCGGGACAGGGGGGAAGGAGCAGTACTTC. Translated, it gives CASSGTGGKEQYF.

The chain recombines TRBV10-3 with TRBJ2-5; 12 bases map to TRBD2. The CDR3 loop spans 14 amino acids. Germline V gene lookup returns CDR1 ENHRY and CDR2 SYGVKD. After removal of 8 bases from V and 0 bases from J, the junction contained 1 base not matched to a gene. CDR3 in amino acids: CAIGTSGYQETQYF. DNA of the CDR3: TGTGCCATCGGGACTAGCGGGTACCAAGAGACCCAGTACTTC.

Many counts were recorded for this clonotype. V and J are TRBV20-1 and TRBJ1-2; D is perhaps TRBD1 (5 bases). V lost 3 bases, J lost 4 bases, and 15 bases lay in between. Germline V gene sequence: CDR1 DFQATT, CDR2 SNEGSKA (reference sequence). The CDR3 covers 14 residues. CDR3 loop: CSASEPGTGYGYTF. Written as DNA, the CDR3 is TGCAGTGCTAGTGAGCCTGGGACGGGCTATGGCTACACCTTC.

The chain employs TRBV7-2 and TRBJ2-5, with TRBD1 identical over 7 bases. The J segment lost 7 bases and the V segment lost 5 bases, leaving 7 bases of the junction unmatched. From germline, CDR1 is SGHTA and CDR2 FQGNSA. This CDR3 comprises 13 residues. The DNA of the CDR3 is TGTGCCAGCAGCGAGACAGGGAACGGGACCCAGTACTTC. This sequence encodes CASSETGNGTQYF. Together with reference TRBV7-2 and TRBJ2-5, the CDR3 gives the full variable domain: GAGVSQSPSNKVTEKGKDVELRCDPISGHTALYWYRQSLGQGLEFLIYFQGNSAPDKSGLPSDRFSAERTGGSVSTLTIQRTQQEDSAVYLCASSETGNGTQYFGPGTRLLVL.

In this sample, this clonotype turned up many times. This chain uses TRBV7-2 with TRBJ1-2; maybe TRBD1 (6 bases). Germline V gene data show CDR1 as SGHTA and CDR2 as FQGNSA. V lost 4 bases to trimming and J lost 7 bases, with 16 bases between them. The CDR3 spans 14 residues. This CDR3 is CASSSPGGMSGYTF. The CDR3 nucleotides read TGTGCCAGCAGCTCCCCGGGGGGCATGAGTGGCTACACCTTC.

This clonotype was counted a few times. The chain uses TRBV11-2 and TRBJ2-5, with D tentatively TRBD2 (5 bases). The CDR3 has 14 residues. With 4 bases removed from V and 5 bases from J, the gap between germline ends came to 14 bases. CDR1 and CDR2 (germline): SGHAT, FQNNGV. The CDR3 DNA reads TGTGCCAGCAGCTCGGACTTCGGCCAGGAGACCCAGTACTTC. Translated: CASSSDFGQETQYF. The whole variable domain, remainder taken from reference TRBV11-2 and TRBJ2-5, is EAGVAQSPRYKIIEKRQSVAFWCNPISGHATLYWYQQILGQGPKLLIQFQNNGVVDDSQLPKDRFSAERLKGVDSTLKIQPAKLEDSAVYLCASSSDFGQETQYFGPGTRLLVL.

Only a few counts were recorded for this clonotype. The rearrangement links TRBV7-8 to TRBJ1-2; D remains ambiguous. V lost 4 bases to trimming and J lost 3 bases, with 18 bases between them. This CDR3 region has 16 residues. Germline values: CDR1 SGHVS, CDR2 FQNEAQ. The CDR3 protein is CASSSLNQPQHYGYTF. Here the CDR3 DNA reads TGTGCCAGCAGCTCCCTGAATCAGCCCCAGCACTATGGCTACACCTTC.

This clonotype was recorded at least ten times. The chain recombines TRBV13 with TRBJ2-7, with D possibly being TRBD1 (5 bases). Trimming removed 4 bases from V and 0 bases from J, with 13 bases in between. Germline V gene data show CDR1 as PRHDT and CDR2 as FYEKMQ (reference sequence). The length of the CDR3 is 15 residues. CDR3 sequence: CASSSQTESSYEQYF. The DNA for the CDR3 is TGTGCCAGCAGCTCACAGACAGAGAGCTCCTACGAGCAGTACTTC.

J is TRBJ1-3 and V is TRBV9; D gene ambiguous. V lost 5 bases and J lost 3, with 6 bases in between. The CDR3 covers 12 residues. The germline gives CDR1 SGDLS, CDR2 YYNGEE. CDR3 sequence: CASSPSGNTIYF. The CDR3 bases are TGTGCCAGCAGTCCCAGTGGAAACACCATATATTTT. The full variable domain, its missing parts supplied by reference TRBV9 and TRBJ1-3, is DSGVTQTPKHLITATGQRVTLRCSPRSGDLSVYWYQQSLDQGLQFLIQYYNGEERAKGNILERFSAQQFPDLHSELNLSSLELGDSALYFCASSPSGNTIYFGEGSWLTVV.

This clonotype was picked up one time. V gene TRBV15 combines with J gene TRBJ1-2; D may be TRBD1 (5 bases). CDR1 is LNHNV and CDR2 is YYDKDF in the germline V gene (reference sequence). Trimming removed 10 bases from V and 3 bases from J, with 18 bases in between. The CDR3 consists of 14 residues. The CDR3 here is CASSPIRDDYGYTF. CDR3 DNA: TGTGCCAGCAGTCCGATCAGGGACGACTATGGCTACACCTTC.

The CDR3 loop reads CATAVGRGYEQYF. The CDR3 DNA reads TGTGCCACCGCGGTGGGACGGGGATACGAGCAGTACTTC. V gene TRBV2 combines with J gene TRBJ2-7; tentatively, D is TRBD1 or TRBD2 (5 bases each). The V end lost 10 bases, the J end lost 4 bases, and 17 bases lay between the germline ends. The CDR3 consists of 13 residues. Germline loops: CDR1 SNHLY, CDR2 FYNNEI.

In its sample, this clonotype was seen many times. The chain is built from TRBV4-1 and TRBJ1-2; D is unclear. Trimming took 1 base from V and 2 from J, leaving 11 bases between them. This CDR3 region has 15 residues. The germline CDR1 and CDR2 sequences are MGHRA and YSYEKL. The CDR3 region is CASSQGEYPNYGYTF. CDR3 DNA sequence: TGCGCCAGCAGCCAAGGTGAATACCCCAACTATGGCTACACCTTC.